This T cell receptor (beta chain) is from a study of CD4 T cell repertoires in COVID-19. Looking at the study overall: CFSE-low cells expanded roughly nine days with IL-2, then restimulated with other coronavirus spikes.

The CDR3 is made up of 16 amino acids. V gave up 6 bases and J gave up 3 bases; unmatched junction bases: 8. Germline CDR1 and CDR2: SGHAT and FQNNGV. Libraries were prepared by immunoSEQ multiplex PCR; TCRdb keeps only in-frame clonotypes and omits some of them. Among about 75,000 clones listed, about 83% were seen once. The origin of this receptor is a human donor who had COVID-19. V and J are TRBV11-2 and TRBJ2-3, with TRBD2 matching over 11 bases. Sequencing used CD4+ T cells from peripheral blood, obtained after recovery from COVID-19. The CDR3: CASSLLAGVVTDTQYF. The CDR3 coding sequence is TGTGCCAGCAGTTTACTAGCGGGGGTTGTGACAGATACGCAGTATTTT.